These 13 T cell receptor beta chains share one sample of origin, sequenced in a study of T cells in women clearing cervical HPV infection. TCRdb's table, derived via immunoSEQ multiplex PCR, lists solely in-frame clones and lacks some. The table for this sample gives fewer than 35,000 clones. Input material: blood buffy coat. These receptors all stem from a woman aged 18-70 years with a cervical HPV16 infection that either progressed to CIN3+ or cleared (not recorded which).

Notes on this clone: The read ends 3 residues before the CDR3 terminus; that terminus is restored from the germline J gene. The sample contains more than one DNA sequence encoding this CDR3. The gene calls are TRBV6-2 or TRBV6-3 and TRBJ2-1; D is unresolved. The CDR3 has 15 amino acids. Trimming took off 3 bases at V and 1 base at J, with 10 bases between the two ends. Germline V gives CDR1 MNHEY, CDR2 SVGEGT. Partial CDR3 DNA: TGTGCCAGCAGTTATAGAACGGTATCCTACAATGAG. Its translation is CASSYRTVSYNE. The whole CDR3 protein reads CASSYRTVSYNEQFF.

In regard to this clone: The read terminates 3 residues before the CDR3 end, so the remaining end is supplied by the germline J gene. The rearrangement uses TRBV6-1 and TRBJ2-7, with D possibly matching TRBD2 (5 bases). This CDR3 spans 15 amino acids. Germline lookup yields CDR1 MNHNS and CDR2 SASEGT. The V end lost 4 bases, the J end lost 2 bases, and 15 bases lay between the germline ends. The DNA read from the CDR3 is TGTGCCAGCAGTGGGCGACAAATCGGGGCCTACGAG. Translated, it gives CASSGRQIGAYE. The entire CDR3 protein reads CASSGRQIGAYEQYF.

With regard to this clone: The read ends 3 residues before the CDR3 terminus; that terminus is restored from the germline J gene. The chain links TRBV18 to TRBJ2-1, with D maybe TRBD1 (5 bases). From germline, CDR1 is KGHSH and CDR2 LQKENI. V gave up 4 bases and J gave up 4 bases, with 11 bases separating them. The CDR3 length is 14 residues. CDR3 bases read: TGTGCCAGCTCACTAGACCAGGGTTACAATGAG. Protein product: CASSLDQGYNE. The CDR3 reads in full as CASSLDQGYNEQFF.

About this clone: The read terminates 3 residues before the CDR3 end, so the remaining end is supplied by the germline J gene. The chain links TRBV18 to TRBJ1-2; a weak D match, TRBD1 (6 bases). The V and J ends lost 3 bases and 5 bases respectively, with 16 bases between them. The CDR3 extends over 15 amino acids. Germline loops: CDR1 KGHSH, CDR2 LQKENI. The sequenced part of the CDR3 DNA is TGTGCCAGCTCACCCCCTCAGGGGCTCGATTATGGC. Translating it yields CASSPPQGLDYG. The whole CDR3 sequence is CASSPPQGLDYGYTF.

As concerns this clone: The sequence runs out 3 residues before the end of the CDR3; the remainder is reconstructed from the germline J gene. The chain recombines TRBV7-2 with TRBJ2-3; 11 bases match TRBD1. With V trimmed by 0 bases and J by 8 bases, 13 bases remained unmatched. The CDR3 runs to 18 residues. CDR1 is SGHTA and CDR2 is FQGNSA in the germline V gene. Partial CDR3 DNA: TGTGCCAGCAGCTTAGCCGCCGGACAGGGGGCCCTCGCTAGTACG. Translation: CASSLAAGQGALAST. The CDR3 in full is CASSLAAGQGALASTQYF. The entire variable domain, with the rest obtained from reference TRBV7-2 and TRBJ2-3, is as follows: GAGVSQSPSNKVTEKGKDVELRCDPISGHTALYWYRQSLGQGLEFLIYFQGNSAPDKSGLPSDRFSAERTGGSVSTLTIQRTQQEDSAVYLCASSLAAGQGALASTQYFGPGTRLTVL.

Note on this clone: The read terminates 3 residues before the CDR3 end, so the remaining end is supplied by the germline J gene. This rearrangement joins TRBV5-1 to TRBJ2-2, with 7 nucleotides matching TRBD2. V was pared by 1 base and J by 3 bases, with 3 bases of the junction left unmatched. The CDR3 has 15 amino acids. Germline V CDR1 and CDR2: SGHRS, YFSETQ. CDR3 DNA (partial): TGCGCCAGCAGCTTGATCCTAGCGGACACCGGGGAG. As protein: CASSLILADTGE. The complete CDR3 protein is CASSLILADTGELFF.

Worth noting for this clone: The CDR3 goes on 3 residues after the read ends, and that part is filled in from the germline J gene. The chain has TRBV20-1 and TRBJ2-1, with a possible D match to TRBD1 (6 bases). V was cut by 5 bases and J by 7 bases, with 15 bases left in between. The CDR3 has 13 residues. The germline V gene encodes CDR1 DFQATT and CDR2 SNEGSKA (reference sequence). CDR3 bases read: TGCAGTGCTCTCGGCCATCAGGGGAATGAG. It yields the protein CSALGHQGNE. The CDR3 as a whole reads CSALGHQGNEQFF.

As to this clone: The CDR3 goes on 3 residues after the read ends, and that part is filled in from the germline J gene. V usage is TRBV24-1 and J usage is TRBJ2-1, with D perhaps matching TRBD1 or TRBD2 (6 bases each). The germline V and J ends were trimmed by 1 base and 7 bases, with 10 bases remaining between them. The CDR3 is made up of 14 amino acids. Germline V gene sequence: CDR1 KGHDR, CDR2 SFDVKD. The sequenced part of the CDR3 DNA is TGTGCCACCAGTGATTTTGGCGGGACAAATGAG. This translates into CATSDFGGTNE. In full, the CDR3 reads CATSDFGGTNEQFF.

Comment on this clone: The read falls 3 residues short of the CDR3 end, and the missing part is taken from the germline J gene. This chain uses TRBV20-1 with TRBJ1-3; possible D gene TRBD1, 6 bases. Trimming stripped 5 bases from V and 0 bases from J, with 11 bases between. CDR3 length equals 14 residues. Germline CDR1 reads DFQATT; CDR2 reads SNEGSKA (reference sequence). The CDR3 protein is CSALDRSSGNTIYF. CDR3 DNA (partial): TGCAGTGCTCTGGACAGAAGCTCTGGAAACACC.

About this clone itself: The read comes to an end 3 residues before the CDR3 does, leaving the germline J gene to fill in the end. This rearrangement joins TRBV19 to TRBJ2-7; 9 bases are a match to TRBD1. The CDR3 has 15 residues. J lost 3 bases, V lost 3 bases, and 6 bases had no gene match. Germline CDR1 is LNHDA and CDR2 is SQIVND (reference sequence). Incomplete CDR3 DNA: TGTGCCAGTAGTATCATGACAGGGGGTTACTACGAG. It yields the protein CASSIMTGGYYE. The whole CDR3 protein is CASSIMTGGYYEQYF.

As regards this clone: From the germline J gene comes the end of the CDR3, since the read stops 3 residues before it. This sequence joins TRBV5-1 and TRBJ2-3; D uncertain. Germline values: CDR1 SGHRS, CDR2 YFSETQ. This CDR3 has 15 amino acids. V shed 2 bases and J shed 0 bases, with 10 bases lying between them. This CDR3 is CASSLAGTSTDTQYF. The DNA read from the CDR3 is TGCGCCAGCAGCTTAGCAGGTACTAGCACAGATACG.

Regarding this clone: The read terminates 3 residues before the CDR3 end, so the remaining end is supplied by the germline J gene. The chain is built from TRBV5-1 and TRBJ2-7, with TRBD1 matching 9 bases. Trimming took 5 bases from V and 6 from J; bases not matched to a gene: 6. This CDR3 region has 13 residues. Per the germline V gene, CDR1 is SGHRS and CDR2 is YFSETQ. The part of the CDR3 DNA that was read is TGCGCCAGCAGGTGGGACAGGGTAAGCGAG. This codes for CASRWDRVSE. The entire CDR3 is CASRWDRVSEQYF. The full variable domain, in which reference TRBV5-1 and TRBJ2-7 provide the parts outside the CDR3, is KAGVTQTPRYLIKTRGQQVTLSCSPISGHRSVSWYQQTPGQGLQFLFEYFSETQRNKGNFPGRFSGRQFSNSRSEMNVSTLELGDSALYLCASRWDRVSEQYFGPGTRLTVT.

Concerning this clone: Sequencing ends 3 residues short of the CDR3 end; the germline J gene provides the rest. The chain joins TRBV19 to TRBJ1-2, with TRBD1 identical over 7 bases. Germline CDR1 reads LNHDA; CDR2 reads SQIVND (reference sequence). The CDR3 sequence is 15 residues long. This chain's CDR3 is CASSIARQGRRGYTF. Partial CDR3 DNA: TGTGCCAGTAGTATAGCCCGACAGGGTCGTCGCGGC. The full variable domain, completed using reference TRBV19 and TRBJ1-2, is DGGITQSPKYLFRKEGQNVTLSCEQNLNHDAMYWYRQDPGQGLRLIYYSQIVNDFQKGDIAEGYSVSREKKESFPLTVTSAQKNPTAFYLCASSIARQGRRGYTFGSGTRLTVV.